Following are 26 T cell receptor beta chains from one sample sequenced in a study of T cells in Graves' hyperthyroidism and ophthalmopathy. From RNA transcripts, TCR beta CDR3 regions were amplified. Initially, a first-round RT-PCR of the TCR CDR3 employed the HTBI primer set. TCRdb re-derived calls from the multiplex PCR reads in MiXCR, one entry per CDR3 protein. The repertoire includes roughly 630,000 distinct CDR3 sequences, 15% to 17% of them detected once, and around 7.8% sits in the top ten. Source material: blood. These receptors came from a young woman with Graves' hyperthyroidism.

This clonotype was picked up many times. This chain uses TRBV6-6 with TRBJ2-7; tentative D call: TRBD1 (6 bases). CDR1 is MNHNY, CDR2 SVGAGI, per germline (reference sequence). Trimming removed 2 bases at V and 3 bases at J, with 23 bases between. This CDR3 comprises 18 residues. The CDR3 DNA sequence: TGTGCCAGCAGTTACGCAAAGGACAGCCCAAGTAAGAACTACGAGCAGTACTTC. Translated: CASSYAKDSPSKNYEQYF.

V usage is TRBV20-1 and J usage is TRBJ2-1, with 14 bases matching TRBD2. This CDR3 has 15 residues. Germline V gene data show CDR1 as DFQATT and CDR2 as SNEGSKA (reference sequence). Losses at the gene ends were 5 bases for V and 5 bases for J; bases not matched to a gene: 5. CDR3 residues: CSAGLAGGFDNEQFF. The DNA of the CDR3 is TGCAGTGCTGGACTAGCGGGAGGTTTTGACAATGAGCAGTTCTTC.

The chain has TRBV29-1 and TRBJ1-4, with 10 bases identical to TRBD1. The V gene end was trimmed by 6 bases and the J gene end by 7 bases; junction bases not matched to a gene: 5. The CDR3 runs to 13 residues. Germline V gene sequence: CDR1 SQVTM, CDR2 ANQGSEA. The CDR3 nucleotides are TGCAGCGTACCGGGACAGGGGTTTGAAAAACTGTTTTTT. Encoded protein: CSVPGQGFEKLFF.

This rearrangement joins TRBV27 to TRBJ2-3; perhaps TRBD2 as D (6 bases). This CDR3 is built from 15 residues. Germline loops: CDR1 MNHEY, CDR2 SMNVEV (reference sequence). The V end was cut by 3 bases, the J end by 2 bases, with 12 bases between. CDR3 coding DNA: TGTGCCAGCAGTTTGGGACTGCTATACACAGATACGCAGTATTTT. Translated, it gives CASSLGLLYTDTQYF.

This clonotype was counted ten times or more. The chain is built from TRBV20-1 and TRBJ2-3; D tentatively fits TRBD1 or TRBD2 (5 bases each). V was shortened by 6 bases and J by 2 bases, with 18 bases between the two germline ends. The CDR3 loop spans 15 amino acids. CDR1 and CDR2 from the germline V gene are DFQATT and SNEGSKA (reference sequence). The CDR3 protein is CSALQREGDTDTQYF. CDR3 nucleotide sequence: TGCAGTGCACTCCAGAGGGAAGGGGACACAGATACGCAGTATTTT.

The chain carries TRBV10-3 and TRBJ2-7, with D perhaps TRBD2 (5 bases). The CDR3 is 15 residues long. Germline V gives CDR1 ENHRY, CDR2 SYGVKD. The V and J ends lost 2 bases and 5 bases respectively, with 16 bases between them. CDR3 residues: CAISEPAEHGDEQYF. In nucleotides, the CDR3 is TGTGCCATCAGTGAGCCAGCGGAGCACGGGGACGAGCAGTACTTC.

This clonotype showed up just a few times. The chain uses TRBV9 and TRBJ2-1, with 8 bases matching TRBD1. This CDR3 has 15 amino acids. Germline CDR1 reads SGDLS; CDR2 reads YYNGEE. Trimming cost V 3 bases and J 0 bases; bases outside gene matches: 2. CDR3 in amino acids: CASSDRGISYNEQFF. As DNA, the CDR3 is TGTGCCAGCAGCGACAGGGGGATCTCCTACAATGAGCAGTTCTTC.

There are many counts of this clonotype. This chain uses TRBV20-1 with TRBJ2-7; 11 nucleotides match TRBD2. CDR3 length: 18 amino acids. V shed 0 bases and J 0 bases; nucleotides not matched to a gene: 10. CDR1 is DFQATT, CDR2 SNEGSKA, per germline (reference sequence). CDR3 bases: TGCAGTGCTAGAGATCATATCCTAGCGGGAGGTGACTCCTACGAGCAGTACTTC. Translating gives CSARDHILAGGDSYEQYF.

The table lists this clonotype with a few counts. The chain employs TRBV5-1 and TRBJ2-3; the D gene could be TRBD1 or TRBD2 (5 bases each). This CDR3 is built from 14 residues. The V gene's germline CDR1 is SGHRS and CDR2 YFSETQ. V lost 4 bases and J lost 5, with 14 bases in between. The CDR3 is CASSLGPGIDTQYF. The CDR3, as DNA: TGCGCCAGCAGCCTGGGACCCGGTATAGATACGCAGTATTTT.

This clonotype was counted ten times or more. The V call is TRBV2, the J call TRBJ2-5; 9 nucleotides line up with TRBD1. The CDR3 covers 15 residues. The ends lost 10 bases at V and 2 bases at J; junction bases unmatched: 11. Germline V lookup: CDR1 SNHLY, CDR2 FYNNEI. The CDR3 bases are TGTGCCACCCCGGGACAGGGAATGGTTCAAGAGACCCAGTACTTC. Translating gives CATPGQGMVQETQYF.

This clonotype was seen a few times. This rearrangement joins TRBV24-1 to TRBJ2-1; TRBD2 agrees at 9 bases. Germline lookup yields CDR1 KGHDR and CDR2 SFDVKD. After removal of 4 bases from V and 4 bases from J, the junction contained 7 bases not matched to a gene. The CDR3 extends over 16 amino acids. The CDR3 region is CATSEGSGRTYNEQFF. CDR3 bases: TGTGCCACCAGTGAAGGAAGCGGGAGGACTTACAATGAGCAGTTCTTC.

In its sample, this clonotype was seen a few times. The chain is built from TRBV12-3 or TRBV12-4 and TRBJ1-1; the D is unclear. This CDR3 is built from 14 residues. V was pared by 10 bases and J by 1 base, with 16 bases between. The chain's CDR3 is CANKIRAENTEAFF. CDR3 coding DNA: TGTGCCAACAAGATACGGGCGGAGAACACTGAAGCTTTCTTT.

At least ten counts were recorded for this clonotype. This chain joins TRBV7-9 and TRBJ1-2; 7 bases agree with TRBD1. Germline CDR1 SEHNR, CDR2 FQNEAQ (reference sequence). The CDR3 runs 13 residues. The trim removed 5 bases at V and 4 bases at J, leaving 4 bases unmatched. The CDR3 reads CASSKTGSYGYTF. The CDR3, as DNA: TGTGCCAGCAGCAAGACAGGGTCCTATGGCTACACCTTC.

Remarks on this clonotype: A much larger clonotype is one base distant, so this may be a read error. The chain joins TRBV2 to TRBJ2-5, with 10 bases identical to TRBD2. Germline V gene lookup returns CDR1 SNHLY and CDR2 FYNNEI. The V gene end was trimmed by 10 bases and the J gene end by 1 base; junction bases not matched to a gene: 12. This CDR3 contains 16 residues. The CDR3 DNA reads as TGTGCCACCGGGGGGAGAGCGGGAGGGGCCCAAGAGACCCAGTACTTC. Its translation is CATGGRAGGAQETQYF.

This clonotype was seen at least ten times. The chain combines TRBV7-2 with TRBJ1-1, with D possibly matching TRBD1 (5 bases). Germline V gives CDR1 SGHTA, CDR2 FQGNSA. This CDR3 contains 15 residues. V lost 4 bases and J 0 bases, leaving 12 bases between the germline ends. CDR3 DNA: TGTGCCAGCAGCTCGACAAGGGGAATGAACACTGAAGCTTTCTTT. Its protein is CASSSTRGMNTEAFF.

The chain combines TRBV7-9 with TRBJ1-5; D may be TRBD1 (5 bases). The CDR3 loop spans 13 amino acids. Germline-derived CDR1 and CDR2 are SEHNR and FQNEAQ (reference sequence). The CDR3 region is CAVDLGVNQPQHF. CDR3 nucleotide sequence: TGTGCTGTAGACCTGGGGGTAAATCAGCCCCAGCATTTT.

Only a few counts were recorded for this clonotype. This chain links TRBV7-9 with TRBJ2-4; no reliable D call. Germline V gene lookup returns CDR1 SEHNR and CDR2 FQNEAQ (reference sequence). CDR3 length equals 15 residues. V dropped 0 bases and J dropped 2 bases, with 8 bases sitting between them. The CDR3 here is CASSLAAGSKNIQYF. The CDR3 DNA reads as TGTGCCAGCAGCTTAGCGGCTGGGTCCAAAAACATTCAGTACTTC.

The chain recombines TRBV19 with TRBJ2-1; TRBD2 aligns across 8 bases. With 1 base clipped from V and 6 bases from J, the junction kept 5 bases outside the gene matches. There are 15 residues in the CDR3. Per the germline V gene, CDR1 is LNHDA and CDR2 is SQIVND (reference sequence). CDR3 bases: TGTGCCAGTAGTATAGTAGCGGGAAGTGGCAATGAGCAGTTCTTC. Translated: CASSIVAGSGNEQFF. The full variable domain, its missing parts supplied by reference TRBV19 and TRBJ2-1, is DGGITQSPKYLFRKEGQNVTLSCEQNLNHDAMYWYRQDPGQGLRLIYYSQIVNDFQKGDIAEGYSVSREKKESFPLTVTSAQKNPTAFYLCASSIVAGSGNEQFFGPGTRLTVL.

The sample holds many counts of this clonotype. The chain uses TRBV7-3 and TRBJ2-1, with 11 nucleotides matching TRBD2. CDR1 SGHTA and CDR2 FQGTGA come from the germline V gene. The CDR3 extends over 17 amino acids. J gave up 2 bases and V 5 bases, and 8 bases lay outside the gene matches. The DNA for the CDR3 is TGTGCCAGCAGCCCAGAATTAGCGGGAGGGCCCTACAATGAGCAGTTCTTC. Amino acid sequence: CASSPELAGGPYNEQFF. Full variable domain (missing parts from reference TRBV7-3 and TRBJ2-1): GAGVSQTPSNKVTEKGKYVELRCDPISGHTALYWYRQSLGQGPEFLIYFQGTGAADDSGLPNDRFFAVRPEGSVSTLKIQRTERGDSAVYLCASSPELAGGPYNEQFFGPGTRLTVL.

This clonotype has just one count. This CDR3 is CASSLFSGRLEDTQYF. For the CDR3, the DNA is TGTGCCAGCAGCTTGTTTAGCGGGAGATTGGAAGATACGCAGTATTTT. This chain connects TRBV7-2 to TRBJ2-3; 9 nucleotides align to TRBD2. Per germline, CDR1 SGHTA and CDR2 FQGNSA. The junction had 9 bases not matched to a gene; V was cut back by 3 bases and J by 5 bases. The CDR3 covers 16 residues.

This clonotype turned up a few times. The V gene is TRBV5-1, the J gene TRBJ1-1, with D possibly matching TRBD1 (5 bases). The V gene lost 0 bases and the J gene lost 4 bases, with 13 bases spanning the gap. Germline lookup yields CDR1 SGHRS and CDR2 YFSETQ. The CDR3 is 15 amino acids. CDR3 bases: TGCGCCAGCAGCTTGGCCATCGGGGGGTTCACTGAAGCTTTCTTT. It encodes CASSLAIGGFTEAFF.

This clonotype was observed at least ten times. The chain employs TRBV28 and TRBJ2-2, with D uncertain. Germline V CDR1 and CDR2: MDHEN, SYDVKM. V was trimmed by 6 bases and J by 9 bases, leaving 11 bases between them. The CDR3 sequence is 12 residues long. This CDR3 reads CASSLGPRELFF. In DNA, the CDR3 is TGTGCCAGCAGCCTTGGACCCAGGGAGCTGTTTTTT.

The gene calls are TRBV20-1 and TRBJ2-7; D remains unclear. The better agreement between TRBJ2-1 and the DNA end casts doubt on the J call. Germline V lookup: CDR1 DFQATT, CDR2 SNEGSKA (reference sequence). The CDR3 spans 13 residues. The DNA of the CDR3 is TGCAGTGCTAGCACGGGCACAGCCTACGAGCAGTTCTTC. Translating gives CSASTGTAYEQFF.

The chain recombines TRBV19 with TRBJ2-1; TRBD2 matches at 12 bases. Germline-derived CDR1 and CDR2 are LNHDA and SQIVND (reference sequence). CDR3 length: 14 amino acids. Trimming cost V 8 bases and J 5 bases; bases outside gene matches: 4. The CDR3 protein is CASHGLAGNNEQFF. DNA of the CDR3: TGTGCCAGTCATGGACTAGCGGGGAACAATGAGCAGTTCTTC.

In this sample, this clonotype turned up many times. The CDR3 region has the DNA TGTGCCAGCAGCCAACCGGGGAAAATGTACAATGAGCAGTTCTTC. Translating gives CASSQPGKMYNEQFF. The genes are TRBV14 and TRBJ2-1; D is perhaps TRBD2 (5 bases). Trimming shortened V by 2 bases and J by 4 bases, and 12 bases separated the two germline ends. Germline CDR1 SGHDN, CDR2 FVKESK. The CDR3 runs to 15 residues.

This clonotype was recorded at least ten times. The chain employs TRBV30 and TRBJ1-2; possible D gene TRBD1, 5 bases. V was pared by 4 bases and J by 8 bases, with 17 bases between. The V gene's germline CDR1 is GTSNPN and CDR2 SVGIG (reference sequence). This CDR3 is built from 13 residues. The CDR3 region is CAWTSRGDVGYTF. CDR3 sequence (DNA): TGTGCCTGGACTTCCCGGGGGGATGTGGGCTACACCTTC.